This T cell receptor (beta chain) was retrieved from a study of cytomegalovirus exposure and HLA in healthy donors. Germline V gives CDR1 GTSNPN, CDR2 SVGIG (reference sequence). The CDR3 has 15 amino acids. The V gene lost 4 bases and the J gene lost 9 bases, with 22 bases spanning the gap. In the PCR, 60 Vbeta and 13 Jbeta primers were used. Clones were sequenced by immunoSEQ multiplex PCR, and TCRdb holds only the in-frame ones, with some missing. The sample lists about 140,000 clones, over 70% seen once, with about 2% in the top ten. This clone was seen a handful of times. V is TRBV30 and J is TRBJ2-1; possible D gene TRBD2, 5 bases. Sample: PBMCs. The source of this sequence is a man aged 25 to 40 in good health and CMV-seronegative. CDR3 residues: CAWTGIGRRTGEQFF. As DNA, the CDR3 is TGTGCCTGGACTGGAATAGGACGCAGGACTGGTGAGCAGTTCTTC.